Presented here are 4 T cell receptor beta chains from one specimen sequenced in a study of T cell responses to AZD1222 COVID-19 vaccine. Some clones are missing from TCRdb's copy, which holds only in-frame ones; the method was immunoSEQ multiplex PCR. In the table there are 180,000 or so clones, about nine tenths of which are singletons. The sequencing here drew on peripheral blood, taken 28 days after the second AZD1222 dose. These receptors were taken from an adult who received the AZD1222 COVID-19 vaccine.

The rearrangement links TRBV7-2 to TRBJ1-2; D is unclear. Trimming stripped 1 base from V and 2 bases from J, with 8 bases between. The CDR3 contains 14 residues. From germline, CDR1 is SGHTA and CDR2 FQGNSA. CDR3 nucleotide sequence: TGTGCCAGCAGCTTAGATAACGGGAACTATGGCTACACCTTC. Translated, it gives CASSLDNGNYGYTF.

This chain links TRBV6-1 with TRBJ2-4; TRBD2 agrees at 10 bases. The CDR3 length is 20 residues. V lost 0 bases and J lost 1; bases outside the gene matches: 12. Germline-derived CDR1 and CDR2 are MNHNS and SASEGT. The CDR3 nucleotides read TGTGCCAGCAGTGAAGCGCTTCCTAGCGGGAGTGGAGGGGCCAAAAACATTCAGTACTTC. Translation: CASSEALPSGSGGAKNIQYF.

Remarks on this clone: The sample contains more than one DNA sequence encoding this CDR3. This chain links TRBV7-9 with TRBJ1-5, with 7 bases fitting TRBD1. CDR1 and CDR2 from the germline V gene are SEHNR and FQNEAQ (reference sequence). Unmatched junction bases numbered 5, after V lost 4 bases and J lost 5 bases. This CDR3 is built from 14 residues. The CDR3 coding sequence is TGTGCCAGCAGCTCAGGGGGGGGGTATCAGCCCCAGCATTTT. This sequence encodes CASSSGGGYQPQHF.

The V and J genes are TRBV2 and TRBJ1-4; D possibly corresponds to TRBD1 (5 bases). From germline, CDR1 is SNHLY and CDR2 FYNNEI. The V end lost 4 bases, the J end lost 3 bases, and 12 bases lay between the germline ends. The CDR3 is 15 residues long. The CDR3 DNA reads TGTGCCAGCAGTGTCGGATGGGGCCCTAATGAAAAACTGTTTTTT. It yields the protein CASSVGWGPNEKLFF.